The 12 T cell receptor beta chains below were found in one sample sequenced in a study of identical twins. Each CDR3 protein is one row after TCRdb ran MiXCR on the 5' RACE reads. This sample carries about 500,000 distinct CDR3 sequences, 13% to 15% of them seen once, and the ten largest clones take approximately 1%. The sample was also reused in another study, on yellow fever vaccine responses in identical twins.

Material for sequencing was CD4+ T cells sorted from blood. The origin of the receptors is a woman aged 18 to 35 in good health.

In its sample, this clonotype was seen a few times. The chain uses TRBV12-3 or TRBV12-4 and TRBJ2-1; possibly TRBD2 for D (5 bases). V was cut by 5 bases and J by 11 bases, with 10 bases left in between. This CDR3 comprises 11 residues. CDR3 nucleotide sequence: TGTGCCAGCAGTAACCGGGATAAGCAGTTCTTC. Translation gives CASSNRDKQFF.

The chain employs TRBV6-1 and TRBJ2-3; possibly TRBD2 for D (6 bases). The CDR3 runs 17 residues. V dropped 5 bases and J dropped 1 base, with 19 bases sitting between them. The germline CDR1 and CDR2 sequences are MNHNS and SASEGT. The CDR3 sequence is CASSRGTGGVGTDTQYF. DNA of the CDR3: TGTGCCAGCAGTCGGGGGACGGGTGGTGTTGGCACAGATACGCAGTATTTT.

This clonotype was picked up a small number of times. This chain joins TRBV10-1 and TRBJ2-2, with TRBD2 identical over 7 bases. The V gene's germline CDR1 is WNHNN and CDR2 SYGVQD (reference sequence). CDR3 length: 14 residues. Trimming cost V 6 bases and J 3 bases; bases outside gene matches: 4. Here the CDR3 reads CASSAGRDTGELFF. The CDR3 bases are TGCGCCAGCAGCGCGGGGAGGGACACCGGGGAGCTGTTTTTT.

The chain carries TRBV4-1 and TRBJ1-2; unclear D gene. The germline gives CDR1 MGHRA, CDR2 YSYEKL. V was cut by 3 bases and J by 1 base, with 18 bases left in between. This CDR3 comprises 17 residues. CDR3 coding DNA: TGCGCCAGCAGCCATGGAGAAGGGAAGGGATATAACTATGGCTACACCTTC. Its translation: CASSHGEGKGYNYGYTF.

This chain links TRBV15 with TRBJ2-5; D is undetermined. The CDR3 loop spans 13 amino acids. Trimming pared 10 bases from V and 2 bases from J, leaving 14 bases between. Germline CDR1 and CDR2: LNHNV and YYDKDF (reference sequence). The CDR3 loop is CAIRVSPQETQYF. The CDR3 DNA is TGTGCCATCCGGGTCTCACCTCAAGAGACCCAGTACTTC.

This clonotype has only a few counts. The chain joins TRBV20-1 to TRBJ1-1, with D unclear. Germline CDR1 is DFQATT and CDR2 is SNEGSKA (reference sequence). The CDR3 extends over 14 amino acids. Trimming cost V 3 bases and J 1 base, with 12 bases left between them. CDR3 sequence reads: CSARANSWNTEAFF. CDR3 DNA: TGCAGTGCTAGGGCCAACTCATGGAACACTGAAGCTTTCTTT.

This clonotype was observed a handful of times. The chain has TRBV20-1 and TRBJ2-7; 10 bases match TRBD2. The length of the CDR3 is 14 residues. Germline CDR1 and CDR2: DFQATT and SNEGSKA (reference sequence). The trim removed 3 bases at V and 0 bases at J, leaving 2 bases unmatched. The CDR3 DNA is TGCAGTGCTAGGACTAGCGGGTTCTCCTACGAGCAGTACTTC. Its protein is CSARTSGFSYEQYF.

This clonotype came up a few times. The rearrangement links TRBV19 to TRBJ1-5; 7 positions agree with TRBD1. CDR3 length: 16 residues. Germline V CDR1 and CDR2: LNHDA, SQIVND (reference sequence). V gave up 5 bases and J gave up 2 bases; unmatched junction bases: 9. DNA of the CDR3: TGTGCCAGTAGTCCTTGGGAGGGGGCTGGCAATCAGCCCCAGCATTTT. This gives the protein CASSPWEGAGNQPQHF.

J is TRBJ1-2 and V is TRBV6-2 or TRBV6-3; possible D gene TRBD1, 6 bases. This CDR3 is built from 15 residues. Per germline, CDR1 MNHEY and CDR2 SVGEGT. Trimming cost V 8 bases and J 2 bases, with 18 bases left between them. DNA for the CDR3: TGTGCCAGCGCCTCTGGTTTCAGGGGAAACTATGGCTACACCTTC. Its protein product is CASASGFRGNYGYTF.

CDR3 sequence: CASSQAGRAYEQYF. The CDR3 coding sequence is TGCGCCAGCAGCCAAGCCGGGAGGGCCTACGAGCAGTACTTC. The V and J genes are TRBV4-3 and TRBJ2-7, with 8 bases matching TRBD2. Germline lookup yields CDR1 LGHNA and CDR2 YSLEER. The CDR3 is 14 residues long. J was trimmed by 2 bases and V by 1 base; bases with no gene match: 1.

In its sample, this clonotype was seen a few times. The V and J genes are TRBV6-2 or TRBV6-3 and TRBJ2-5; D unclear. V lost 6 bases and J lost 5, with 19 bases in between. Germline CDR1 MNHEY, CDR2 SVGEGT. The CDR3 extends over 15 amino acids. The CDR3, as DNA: TGTGCCAGCAGCCGACAAAATTCCGTGCGGGAGACCCAGTACTTC. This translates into CASSRQNSVRETQYF.

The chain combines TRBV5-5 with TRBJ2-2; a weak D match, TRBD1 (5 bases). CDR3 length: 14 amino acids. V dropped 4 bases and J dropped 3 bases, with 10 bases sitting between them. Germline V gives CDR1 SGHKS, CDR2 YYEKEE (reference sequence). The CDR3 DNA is TGTGCCAGCAGCCCGACAGTGGACACCGGGGAGCTGTTTTTT. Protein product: CASSPTVDTGELFF.